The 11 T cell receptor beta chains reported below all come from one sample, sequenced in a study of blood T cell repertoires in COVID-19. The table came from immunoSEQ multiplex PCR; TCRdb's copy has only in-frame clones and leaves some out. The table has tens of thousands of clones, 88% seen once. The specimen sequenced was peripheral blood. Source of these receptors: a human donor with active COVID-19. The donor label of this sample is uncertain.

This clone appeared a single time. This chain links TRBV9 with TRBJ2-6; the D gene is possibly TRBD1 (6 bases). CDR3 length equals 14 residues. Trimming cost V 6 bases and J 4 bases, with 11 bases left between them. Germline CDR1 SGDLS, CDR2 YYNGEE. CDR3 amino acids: CASTLGAGANVLTF. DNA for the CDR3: TGTGCCAGCACCTTGGGGGCCGGGGCCAACGTCCTGACTTTC.

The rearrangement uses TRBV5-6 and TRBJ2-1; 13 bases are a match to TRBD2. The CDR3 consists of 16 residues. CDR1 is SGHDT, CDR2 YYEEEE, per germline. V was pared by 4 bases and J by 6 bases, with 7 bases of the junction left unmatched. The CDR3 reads CASSRRTSGRGNEQFF. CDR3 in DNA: TGTGCCAGCAGCCGACGGACTAGCGGGAGAGGCAATGAGCAGTTCTTC.

CDR3 region: CASSLSPGLDYGYTF. The CDR3, as DNA: TGTGCCAGCAGCTTAAGTCCCGGGTTGGACTATGGCTACACCTTC. V and J are TRBV7-3 and TRBJ1-2; D remains ambiguous. The CDR3 sequence is 15 residues long. Trimming took off 1 base at V and 3 bases at J, with 12 bases between the two ends. Per germline, CDR1 SGHTA and CDR2 FQGTGA.

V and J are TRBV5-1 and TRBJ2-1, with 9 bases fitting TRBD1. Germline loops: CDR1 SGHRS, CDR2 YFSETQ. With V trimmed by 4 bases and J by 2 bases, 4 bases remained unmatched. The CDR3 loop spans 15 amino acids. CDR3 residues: CASSGGQGTYNEQFF. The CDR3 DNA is TGCGCCAGCAGCGGGGGACAGGGAACCTACAATGAGCAGTTCTTC. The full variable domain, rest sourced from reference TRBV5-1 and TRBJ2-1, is KAGVTQTPRYLIKTRGQQVTLSCSPISGHRSVSWYQQTPGQGLQFLFEYFSETQRNKGNFPGRFSGRQFSNSRSEMNVSTLELGDSALYLCASSGGQGTYNEQFFGPGTRLTVL.

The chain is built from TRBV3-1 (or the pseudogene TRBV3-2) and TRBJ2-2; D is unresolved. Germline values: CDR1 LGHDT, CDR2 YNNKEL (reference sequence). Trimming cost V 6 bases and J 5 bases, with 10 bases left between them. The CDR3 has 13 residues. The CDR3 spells CASSNSGTGELFF. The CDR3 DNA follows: TGTGCCAGCAGTAACAGTGGGACCGGGGAGCTGTTTTTT.

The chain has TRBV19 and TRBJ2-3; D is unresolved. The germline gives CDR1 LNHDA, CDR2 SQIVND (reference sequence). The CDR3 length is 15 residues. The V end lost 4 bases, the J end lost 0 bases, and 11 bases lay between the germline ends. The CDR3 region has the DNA TGTGCCAGTAGTAGGAGCGAGGTGAGCACAGATACGCAGTATTTT. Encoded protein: CASSRSEVSTDTQYF.

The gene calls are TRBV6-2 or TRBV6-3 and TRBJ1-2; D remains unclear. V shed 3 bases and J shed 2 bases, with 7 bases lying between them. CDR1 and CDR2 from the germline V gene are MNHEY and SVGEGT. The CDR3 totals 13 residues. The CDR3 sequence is CASSYGGNYGYTF. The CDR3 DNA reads TGTGCCAGCAGTTATGGAGGGAACTATGGCTACACCTTC.

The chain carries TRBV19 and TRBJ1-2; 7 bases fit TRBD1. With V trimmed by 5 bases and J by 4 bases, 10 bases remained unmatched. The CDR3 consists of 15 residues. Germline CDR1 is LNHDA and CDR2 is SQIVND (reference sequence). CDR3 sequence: CASSGATGPLYGYTF. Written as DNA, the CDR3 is TGTGCCAGTAGTGGGGCGACAGGGCCACTCTATGGCTACACCTTC.

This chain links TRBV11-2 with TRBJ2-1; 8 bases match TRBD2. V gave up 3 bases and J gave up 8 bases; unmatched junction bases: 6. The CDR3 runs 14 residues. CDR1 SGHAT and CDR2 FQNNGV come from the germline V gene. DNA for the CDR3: TGTGCCAGCAGCTTGACTAGCGCGTCTGATGAGCAGTTCTTC. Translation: CASSLTSASDEQFF.

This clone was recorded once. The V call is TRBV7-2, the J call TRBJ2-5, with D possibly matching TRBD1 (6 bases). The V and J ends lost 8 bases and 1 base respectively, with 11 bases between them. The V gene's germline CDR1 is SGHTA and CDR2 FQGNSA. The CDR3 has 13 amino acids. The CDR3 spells CASRKTGQETQYF. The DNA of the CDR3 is TGTGCCAGCCGAAAGACAGGCCAAGAGACCCAGTACTTC.

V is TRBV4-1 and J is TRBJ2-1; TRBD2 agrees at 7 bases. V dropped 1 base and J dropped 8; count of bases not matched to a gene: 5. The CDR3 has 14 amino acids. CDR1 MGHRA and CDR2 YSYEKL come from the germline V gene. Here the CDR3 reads CASSQGEGLDEQFF. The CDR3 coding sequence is TGCGCCAGCAGCCAAGGGGAGGGTCTGGATGAGCAGTTCTTC.